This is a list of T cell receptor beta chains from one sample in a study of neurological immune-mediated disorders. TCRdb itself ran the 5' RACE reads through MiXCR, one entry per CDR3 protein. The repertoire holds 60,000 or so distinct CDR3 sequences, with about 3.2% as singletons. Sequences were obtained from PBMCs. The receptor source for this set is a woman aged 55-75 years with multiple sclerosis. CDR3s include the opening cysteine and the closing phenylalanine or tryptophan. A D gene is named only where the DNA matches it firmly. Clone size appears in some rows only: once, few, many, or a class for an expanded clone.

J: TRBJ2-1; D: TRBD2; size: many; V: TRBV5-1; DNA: TGCGCCAGCAGCTTGCGGACTAGCCCCCATGAGCAGTTCTTC; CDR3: CASSLRTSPHEQFF
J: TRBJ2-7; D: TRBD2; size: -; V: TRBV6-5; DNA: TGTGCCAGCAGTCGCCGGGCTGGGGCGGGAGTTTCCTACGAGCAGTACTTC; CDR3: CASSRRAGAGVSYEQYF
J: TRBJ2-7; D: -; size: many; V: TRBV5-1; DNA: TGCGCCAGCAGCGCAGGGACAACCTACGAGCAGTACTTC; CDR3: CASSAGTTYEQYF
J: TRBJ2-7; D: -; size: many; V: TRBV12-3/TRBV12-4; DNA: TGTGCCAGCAGGGACAGCGGTGTCTACGAGCAGTACTTC; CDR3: CASRDSGVYEQYF
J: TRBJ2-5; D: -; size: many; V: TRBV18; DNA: TGTGCCAGCTCAGGCGCTGCAGGCGGGGGCAAAGAGACCCAGTACTTC; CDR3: CASSGAAGGGKETQYF
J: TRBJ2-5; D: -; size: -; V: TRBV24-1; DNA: TGTGCCACCAGTGACCCTGTCGGACAGAAAGAGACCCAGTACTTC; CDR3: CATSDPVGQKETQYF
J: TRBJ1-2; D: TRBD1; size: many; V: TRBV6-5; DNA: TGTGCCAGCAGTTACCGGACAGGGAGGCGGGCCTATGGCTACACCTTC; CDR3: CASSYRTGRRAYGYTF
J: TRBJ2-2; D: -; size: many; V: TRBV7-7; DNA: TGTGCCAGCAGCTTCCAACTTACCGGGGAGCTGTTTTTT; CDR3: CASSFQLTGELFF
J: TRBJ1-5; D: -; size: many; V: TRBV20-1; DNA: TGCAGTGCTAGAGATGGTCAGGGAGGTCAGCCCCAGCATTTT; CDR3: CSARDGQGGQPQHF
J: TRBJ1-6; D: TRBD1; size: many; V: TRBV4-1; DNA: TGCGCCAGCGGACCGGGACAGGGACAGGCGGGTTCACCCCTCCACTTT; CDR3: CASGPGQGQAGSPLHF
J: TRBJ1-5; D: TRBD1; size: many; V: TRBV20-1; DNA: TGCAGTGCTTACGACAGGGCAGGCCAGCCCCAGCATTTT; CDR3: CSAYDRAGQPQHF
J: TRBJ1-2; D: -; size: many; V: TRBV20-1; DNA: TGCAGTGCTAGAGATCTTAGATCGGGCAGCCTTAACTATGGCTACACCTTC; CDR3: CSARDLRSGSLNYGYTF
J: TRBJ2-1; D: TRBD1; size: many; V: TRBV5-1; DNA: TGCGCCAGCAGCGTAAACGCAGGGGGCTCCTACAATGAGCAGTTCTTC; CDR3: CASSVNAGGSYNEQFF
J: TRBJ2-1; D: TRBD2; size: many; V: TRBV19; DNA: TGTGCCAGTAGTATCGCGAGCGGGAACAATGAGCAGTTCTTC; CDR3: CASSIASGNNEQFF
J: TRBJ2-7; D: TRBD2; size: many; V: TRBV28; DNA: TGTGCCAGCAGTCTCCGGCGGGGGGGTGCCTACGAGCAGTACTTC; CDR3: CASSLRRGGAYEQYF
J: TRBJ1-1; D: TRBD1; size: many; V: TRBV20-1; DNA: TGCAGTGCTAGAGATCTTTTCCGGACAGGGGGCTCTAAAGCTTTCTTT; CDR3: CSARDLFRTGGSKAFF
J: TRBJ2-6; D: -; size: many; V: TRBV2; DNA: TGTGCCAGCAGTGTTGGGGCCAACGTCCTGACTTTC; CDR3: CASSVGANVLTF
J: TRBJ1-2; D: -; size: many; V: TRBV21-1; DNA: TGTGCCAGCAGCGGGCGGGACAGGGCCATAACTAACTATGGCTACACCTTC; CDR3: CASSGRDRAITNYGYTF
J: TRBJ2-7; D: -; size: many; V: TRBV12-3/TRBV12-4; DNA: TGTGCCAGCAGTTTAGATTGGAGATTAGGATACGAGCAGTACTTC; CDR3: CASSLDWRLGYEQYF
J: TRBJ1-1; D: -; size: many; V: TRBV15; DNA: TGTGCCACCAGCAACCCTCATGAGTTATTTTCCATGACAGCGAACACTGAAGCTTTCTTT; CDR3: CATSNPHELFSMTANTEAFF
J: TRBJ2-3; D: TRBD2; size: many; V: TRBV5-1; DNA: TGCGCCAGCAGCATTCTTCCCTCGGGGCTAGCGGGATACACAGATACGCAGTATTTT; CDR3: CASSILPSGLAGYTDTQYF
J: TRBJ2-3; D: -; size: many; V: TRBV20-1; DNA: TGCAGTGCTAGTTGGGGCGGACGCACAGATACGCAGTATTTT; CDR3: CSASWGGRTDTQYF
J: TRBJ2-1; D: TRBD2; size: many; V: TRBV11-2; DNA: TGTGCCAGCAGCTCCCGGGCTAGCGGGAATTTCTGGGGGAATGAGCAGTTCTTC; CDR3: CASSSRASGNFWGNEQFF
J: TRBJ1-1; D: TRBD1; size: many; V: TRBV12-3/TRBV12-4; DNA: TGTGCCAGCGGGAGGGACAGGAACACTGAAGCTTTCTTT; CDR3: CASGRDRNTEAFF
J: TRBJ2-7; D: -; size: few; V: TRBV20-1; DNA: TGCAGTGCTAGAGGTCGGTCAGAAAGTAAAACAACCTACGAGCAGTACTTC; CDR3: CSARGRSESKTTYEQYF
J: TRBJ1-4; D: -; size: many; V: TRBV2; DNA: TGTGCCAGCAGTGATCTTGGGACGTCACCCCCTTCAACTAATGAAAAACTGTTTTTT; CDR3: CASSDLGTSPPSTNEKLFF
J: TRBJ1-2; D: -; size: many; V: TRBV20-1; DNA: TGCAGAGTTCGACAGATTAACTATGGCTACACCTTC; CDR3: CRVRQINYGYTF
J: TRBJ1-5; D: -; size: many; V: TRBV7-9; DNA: TGTGCCAGCAGCTTAAGTGGGGGCAATCAGCCCCAGCATTTT; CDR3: CASSLSGGNQPQHF
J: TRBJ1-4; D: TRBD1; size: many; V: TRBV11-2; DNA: TGTGCCAGCAGCCCCGGGACAGGGTGGGAAAAACTGTTTTTT; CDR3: CASSPGTGWEKLFF
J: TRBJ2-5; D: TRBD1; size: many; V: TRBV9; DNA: TGTGCCAGCAGCGTAGAGGGGACAGGGGGGACGGAGACCCAGTACTTC; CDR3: CASSVEGTGGTETQYF
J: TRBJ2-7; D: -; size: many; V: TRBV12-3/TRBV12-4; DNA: TGTGCCAGCACCATCGGGGCCTCCTACGAGCAGTACTTC; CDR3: CASTIGASYEQYF
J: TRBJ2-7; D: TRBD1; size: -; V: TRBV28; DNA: TGTGCCAGCAGTCCCAGAGGACAGGCCGGGTACGAGCAGTACTTC; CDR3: CASSPRGQAGYEQYF
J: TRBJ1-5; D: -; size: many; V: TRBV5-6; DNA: TGTGCCAGCAGCTTAGGGACCCAGCCCCAGCATTTT; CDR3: CASSLGTQPQHF
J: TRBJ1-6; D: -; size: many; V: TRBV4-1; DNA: TGCGCCAGTCGAAGGTTGGGGGAAAATTCACCCCTCCACTTT; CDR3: CASRRLGENSPLHF
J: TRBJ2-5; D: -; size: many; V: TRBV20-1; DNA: TGCAGTGCTAGAGCCCAAGAGACCCAGTACTTC; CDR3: CSARAQETQYF
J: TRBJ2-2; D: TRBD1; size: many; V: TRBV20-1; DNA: TGCAGTGCTCCGGGACAGAGGGGCAGCCGGGAGCTGTTTTTT; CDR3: CSAPGQRGSRELFF
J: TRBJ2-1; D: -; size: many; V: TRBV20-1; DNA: TGCAGTGCTCCACTAACAGGGATGTCCTACAATGAGCAGTTCTTC; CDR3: CSAPLTGMSYNEQFF
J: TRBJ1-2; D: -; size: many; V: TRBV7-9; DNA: TGTGCCAGCAGCTTAGACTCGCCGGGAGGCTACACCTTC; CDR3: CASSLDSPGGYTF
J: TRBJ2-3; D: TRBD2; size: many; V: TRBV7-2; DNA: TGTGCCAGCAGCGCGGCAGCGGGACTAGCCACAGATACGCAGTATTTT; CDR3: CASSAAAGLATDTQYF
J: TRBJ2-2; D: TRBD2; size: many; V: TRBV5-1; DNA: TGCGCCAGCAGCTTGCAACCCGGGACTAGCGCCGGGGAGCTGTTTTTT; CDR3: CASSLQPGTSAGELFF
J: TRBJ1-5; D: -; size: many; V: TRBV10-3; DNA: TGTGCCATCAGTGAGTGGGACAGCAATCAGCCCCAGCATTTT; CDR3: CAISEWDSNQPQHF
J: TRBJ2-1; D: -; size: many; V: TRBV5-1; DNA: TGCGCCAGCAGCCCGGGACAACCACCGTACAATGAGCAGTTCTTC; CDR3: CASSPGQPPYNEQFF